The rows below give T cell receptor beta chains drawn from one sample of a study of identifying expanded T cells in peripheral blood. Assay used: immunoSEQ multiplex PCR; TCRdb lists only in-frame clones, some missing. The table has 75,000 to 100,000 clones, around nine tenths seen once. Sequencing was carried out using blood. Receptor source: a person between 18 and 70 years old in good health. Both conserved end residues are part of each CDR3. D genes are given only for firm matches. Not all rows give a size; the values are once, few, many and, for expanded clones, a class.

DNA	CDR3	V	J	size	D
TGCAGCGTTTCTCCGACAGGGTCCTACGAGCAGTACTTC	CSVSPTGSYEQYF	TRBV29-1	TRBJ2-7	.	TRBD1
TGTGCCAGCAAAAGGGGCGCAGAATCCTACGAGCAGTACTTC	CASKRGAESYEQYF	TRBV2	TRBJ2-7	.	.
TGTGCCAGCAGTCTCAACAGGGGTTGGGAGGGCTACACCTTC	CASSLNRGWEGYTF	TRBV28	TRBJ1-2	.	TRBD1
TGTGCCAGCAGCCCACGGACAGGGGGAGGAAACACCATATATTTT	CASSPRTGGGNTIYF	TRBV14	TRBJ1-3	once	TRBD1
TGTGCCAGCAGCCCGGGACGGACCTACGAGCAGTACTTC	CASSPGRTYEQYF	TRBV6-5	TRBJ2-7	.	.
TGTGCCTGGAGTTGGGGACAGGGGGGTGGTGAAAAACTGTTTTTT	CAWSWGQGGGEKLFF	TRBV30	TRBJ1-4	.	TRBD1
TGTGCCAGCAGTCCGACCGGGACTAGCGGGGGACAAGGGGAGCAGTACTTC	CASSPTGTSGGQGEQYF	TRBV28	TRBJ2-7	.	TRBD2
TGTGCCAGCGTGGAATTGGGACAGCGCACTGAAGCTTTCTTT	CASVELGQRTEAFF	TRBV2	TRBJ1-1	.	TRBD1
TGTGCCAGCAGCTCTCATATATGGGCGGCCGGGGAGCTGTTTTTT	CASSSHIWAAGELFF	TRBV11-2	TRBJ2-2	.	.
TGTGCCAGCAGCAGGGATCACCGGGACCCCTATATGAGCTTC	CASSRDHRDPYMSF	TRBV7-2	TRBJ1-2	.	.
TGTGCCATCCCCGGGGAGGGACTAAGCGCCTACACCTTC	CAIPGEGLSAYTF	TRBV10-3	TRBJ1-2	.	.
TGTGCCATCATGAGTAACAATGAGCAGTTCTTC	CAIMSNNEQFF	TRBV10-3	TRBJ2-1	.	.
TGCGCCAGTACAGGGGCTGGGACAGATACGCAGTATTTT	CASTGAGTDTQYF	TRBV5-1	TRBJ2-3	.	TRBD1
TGTGCCACCAGCAGAGATCGCGCAGGGAGCAAAAACATTCAGTACTTC	CATSRDRAGSKNIQYF	TRBV15	TRBJ2-4	.	.
TGTGCCAGCAGTTTAGGGATGGGGGGGGCGATAGTTTCACCCCTCCACTTT	CASSLGMGGAIVSPLHF	TRBV28	TRBJ1-6	.	.
TGCGCCAGCAGCCAAGATTCAGGCCCGCCCGGAGTGGGGGAGCAGTACTTC	CASSQDSGPPGVGEQYF	TRBV4-3	TRBJ2-7	.	.
TGTGCCAGCAGCGGACAGGGCAAGTATGGCTACACCTTC	CASSGQGKYGYTF	TRBV7-2	TRBJ1-2	few	TRBD1
TGTGCCAGCAGCTTAGTCAGGACAGGAGAGCATTTACAGCCCCAGCATTTT	CASSLVRTGEHLQPQHF	TRBV11-2	TRBJ1-5	.	TRBD1
TGTGCCAGCAGCCTTGGGACAGTTTTTTCCTACGAGCAGTACTTC	CASSLGTVFSYEQYF	TRBV13	TRBJ2-7	.	TRBD1
TGTGCCATCAGTGAGCCGACTCTAGATACGCAGTATTTT	CAISEPTLDTQYF	TRBV10-3	TRBJ2-3	.	.
TGTGCCAGCAGGGGAGGGGGTTATAGCAATCAGCCCCAGCATTTT	CASRGGGYSNQPQHF	TRBV6-1	TRBJ1-5	.	.
TGCAGCGTTGACGGACAGGGGGCTGGGGAGCAGTACTTC	CSVDGQGAGEQYF	TRBV29-1	TRBJ2-7	once	TRBD1
TGTGCCAGCAGCTTATTGTACAGGGGAGGGCAGACCCAGTACTTC	CASSLLYRGGQTQYF	TRBV7-2	TRBJ2-5	.	.
TGTGCCAGCAGCCCAACAGGGGTCCCTTCACCCACTGAAGCTTTCTTT	CASSPTGVPSPTEAFF	TRBV9	TRBJ1-1	.	TRBD1
TGTGCCAGCAGCTTAGGGGTGGGGGTTCCTCAAGAGACCCAGTACTTC	CASSLGVGVPQETQYF	TRBV7-2	TRBJ2-5	.	.
TGTGCCAGTAGTATAGGGGGGCCAGGGCTCCAGCCCCAGCATTTT	CASSIGGPGLQPQHF	TRBV19	TRBJ1-5	few	.
TGTGCCAGCAGCTCGGACATTCTAACCAAAAACATTCAGTACTTC	CASSSDILTKNIQYF	TRBV7-2	TRBJ2-4	once	.
TGTGCCAGCAGCTTAAAATCGGGGTTCGAAGAGACCCAGTACTTC	CASSLKSGFEETQYF	TRBV7-2	TRBJ2-5	.	.